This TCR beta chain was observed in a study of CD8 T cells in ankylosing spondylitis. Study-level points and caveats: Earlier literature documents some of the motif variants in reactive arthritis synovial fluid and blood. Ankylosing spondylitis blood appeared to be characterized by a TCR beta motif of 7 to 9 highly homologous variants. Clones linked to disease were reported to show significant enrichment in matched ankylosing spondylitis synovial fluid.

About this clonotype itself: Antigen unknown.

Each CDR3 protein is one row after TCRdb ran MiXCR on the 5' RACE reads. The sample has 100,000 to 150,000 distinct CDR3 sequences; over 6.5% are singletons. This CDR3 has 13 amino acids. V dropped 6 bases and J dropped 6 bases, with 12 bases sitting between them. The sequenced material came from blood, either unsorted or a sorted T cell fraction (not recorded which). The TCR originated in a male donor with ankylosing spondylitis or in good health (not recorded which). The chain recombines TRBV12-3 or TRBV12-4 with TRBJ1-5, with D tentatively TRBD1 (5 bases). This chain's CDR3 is CASRADSGQPQHF. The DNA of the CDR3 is TGTGCCAGCAGGGCTGACAGCGGTCAGCCCCAGCATTTT.